In this sample, the clone carrying this TCR beta chain turned up once. Its target is unknown. Germline lookup yields CDR1 SGHKS and CDR2 YYEKEE (reference sequence). The ends lost 2 bases at V and 2 bases at J; junction bases unmatched: 6. The CDR3 is 15 amino acids. Generated by immunoSEQ multiplex PCR, the TCRdb table keeps only in-frame clones and is missing some. The sample lists some 70,000 clones; about four fifths were seen once. The data originate from a study of T cell responses to AZD1222 COVID-19 vaccine. General study results and limits: Regions 160-218 and 743-854 held dominance among vaccine-associated CD4 TCRs, which spanned spike.

This chain uses TRBV5-5 with TRBJ2-5; 7 positions agree with TRBD2. The source is an adult who received the AZD1222 COVID-19 vaccine. The input for sequencing was peripheral blood, taken 28 days after the second AZD1222 dose. The CDR3 loop reads CASSFGEGRQETQYF. CDR3 DNA: TGTGCCAGCAGCTTTGGGGAGGGGAGGCAAGAGACCCAGTACTTC.